These T cell receptor beta chains were read from a single sample in a study of beta chain features in type 1 diabetes. Clones were read by immunoSEQ multiplex PCR, and TCRdb kept only the in-frame ones, dropping some. The profile shows 600,000 to 650,000 clones, roughly a sixth of them singletons. Sample: naive CD4+ T cells from blood. Every receptor here comes from a man aged 18 to 29 in good health. Each CDR3 is given with its conserved first and last residue. D genes are given only for firm matches. Size is omitted from some rows. Given values are once, few, many or a class for expanded clones.

v_call: TRBV7-8; clone_size: .; d_call: .; j_call: TRBJ2-3; cdr3_aa: CASSSEIDTQYF; cdr3_nt: TGTGCCAGCAGCTCAGAGATAGATACGCAGTATTTT
v_call: TRBV9; clone_size: .; d_call: TRBD1; j_call: TRBJ1-2; cdr3_aa: CASSGRQGGYGYTF; cdr3_nt: TGTGCCAGCAGCGGCCGACAGGGAGGCTATGGCTACACCTTC
v_call: TRBV9; clone_size: .; d_call: .; j_call: TRBJ2-7; cdr3_aa: CASSVLEGRSYEQYF; cdr3_nt: TGTGCCAGCAGCGTCTTAGAGGGGAGAAGCTACGAGCAGTACTTC
v_call: TRBV7-3; clone_size: few; d_call: .; j_call: TRBJ1-1; cdr3_aa: CASSLNRRSGAFF; cdr3_nt: TGTGCCAGCAGCTTAAACCGACGTAGCGGCGCTTTCTTT
v_call: TRBV19; clone_size: .; d_call: .; j_call: TRBJ2-1; cdr3_aa: CASSPRYNEQFF; cdr3_nt: TGTGCCAGTAGTCCGCGGTACAATGAGCAGTTCTTC
v_call: TRBV7-6; clone_size: .; d_call: .; j_call: TRBJ1-3; cdr3_aa: CASSELPGPSGNTIYF; cdr3_nt: TGTGCCAGCAGCGAACTACCGGGCCCCTCTGGAAACACCATATATTTT
v_call: TRBV19; clone_size: .; d_call: .; j_call: TRBJ2-1; cdr3_aa: CASSITSWDEQFF; cdr3_nt: TGTGCCAGTAGTATTACTAGTTGGGATGAGCAGTTCTTC
v_call: TRBV7-9; clone_size: few; d_call: .; j_call: TRBJ1-5; cdr3_aa: CASSPHSSVGQPQHF; cdr3_nt: TGTGCCAGCAGCCCGCACAGTTCCGTGGGTCAGCCCCAGCATTTT
v_call: TRBV9; clone_size: .; d_call: .; j_call: TRBJ2-5; cdr3_aa: CASSVGKGNIQETQYF; cdr3_nt: TGTGCCAGCAGCGTAGGGAAAGGGAACATCCAAGAGACCCAGTACTTC
v_call: TRBV7-3; clone_size: few; d_call: .; j_call: TRBJ2-5; cdr3_aa: CASSRGDRWQETQYF; cdr3_nt: TGTGCCAGCAGCAGAGGGGACCGGTGGCAAGAGACCCAGTACTTC
v_call: TRBV7-2; clone_size: .; d_call: .; j_call: TRBJ2-1; cdr3_aa: CASSLEGGRHINEQFF; cdr3_nt: TGTGCCAGCAGCTTAGAAGGGGGACGGCACATCAATGAGCAGTTCTTC
v_call: TRBV9; clone_size: few; d_call: TRBD2; j_call: TRBJ2-1; cdr3_aa: CASSVGVSGGPYNEQFF; cdr3_nt: TGTGCCAGCAGCGTAGGGGTTAGCGGGGGGCCCTACAATGAGCAGTTCTTC
v_call: TRBV7-9; clone_size: few; d_call: .; j_call: TRBJ1-1; cdr3_aa: CASSPQWGNGTKSFF; cdr3_nt: .
v_call: TRBV5-1; clone_size: once; d_call: .; j_call: TRBJ2-5; cdr3_aa: CASSPNRAGETQYF; cdr3_nt: TGCGCCAGCAGCCCAAACCGGGCAGGCGAGACCCAGTACTTC
v_call: TRBV5-1; clone_size: .; d_call: .; j_call: TRBJ2-5; cdr3_aa: CASLEWGRCETQYF; cdr3_nt: TGCGCCAGCCTAGAATGGGGGCGCTGCGAGACCCAGTACTTC
v_call: TRBV4-3; clone_size: few; d_call: TRBD2; j_call: TRBJ2-3; cdr3_aa: CASSPQVGLAGGEEYF; cdr3_nt: TGCGCCAGCAGCCCGCAGGTGGGACTAGCGGGGGGAGAGGAGTATTTT
v_call: TRBV18; clone_size: few; d_call: .; j_call: TRBJ2-5; cdr3_aa: CASSPPHGRETQYF; cdr3_nt: TGTGCCAGCTCACCACCCCACGGGAGAGAGACCCAGTACTTC
v_call: TRBV7-2; clone_size: few; d_call: .; j_call: TRBJ2-5; cdr3_aa: CASSSQETQYF; cdr3_nt: TGTGCCAGCAGCAGTCAAGAGACCCAGTACTTC
v_call: TRBV6-6; clone_size: .; d_call: .; j_call: TRBJ2-7; cdr3_aa: CASRRQINSYEQYF; cdr3_nt: TGTGCCAGCAGGAGACAGATAAACTCCTACGAGCAGTACTTC
v_call: TRBV10-3; clone_size: .; d_call: .; j_call: TRBJ2-2; cdr3_aa: CAIRPWGQNTGELFF; cdr3_nt: TGTGCCATCAGGCCCTGGGGACAAAACACCGGGGAGCTGTTTTTT
v_call: TRBV18; clone_size: few; d_call: TRBD1; j_call: TRBJ2-1; cdr3_aa: CASSPGQAVNNEQFF; cdr3_nt: TGTGCCAGCTCACCAGGACAGGCTGTAAACAATGAGCAGTTCTTC
v_call: TRBV7-2; clone_size: .; d_call: .; j_call: TRBJ1-1; cdr3_aa: CASSSTAGANTEAFF; cdr3_nt: TGTGCCAGCAGCTCCACCGCAGGGGCAAACACTGAAGCTTTCTTT
v_call: TRBV5-4; clone_size: few; d_call: .; j_call: TRBJ2-3; cdr3_aa: CASSQIGTDTQYF; cdr3_nt: TGTGCCAGCAGCCAAATTGGAACAGATACGCAGTATTTT
v_call: TRBV19; clone_size: .; d_call: .; j_call: TRBJ1-4; cdr3_aa: CASTDMGNEKLFF; cdr3_nt: TGTGCCAGTACCGACATGGGTAATGAAAAACTGTTTTTT
v_call: TRBV7-3; clone_size: .; d_call: .; j_call: TRBJ2-5; cdr3_aa: CASSLGGSQETQYF; cdr3_nt: TGTGCCAGCAGCTTAGGTGGTTCCCAAGAGACCCAGTACTTC
v_call: TRBV7-3; clone_size: .; d_call: TRBD2; j_call: TRBJ2-3; cdr3_aa: CASSPPGLAGGTDTQYF; cdr3_nt: TGTGCCAGCAGCCCCCCGGGACTAGCGGGAGGAACAGATACGCAGTATTTT
v_call: TRBV7-2; clone_size: .; d_call: TRBD1; j_call: TRBJ1-5; cdr3_aa: CASSLAEQGGQPQHF; cdr3_nt: TGTGCCAGCAGCTTAGCTGAACAGGGGGGTCAGCCCCAGCATTTT
v_call: TRBV5-4; clone_size: .; d_call: .; j_call: TRBJ1-1; cdr3_aa: CASSSQVATPTTEAFF; cdr3_nt: TGTGCCAGCAGCTCGCAGGTCGCCACCCCCACCACTGAAGCTTTCTTT